The clone carrying this T cell receptor beta chain was seen repeatedly, ten times or more. The entry originates in a study of T-cell reconstitution after alpha-beta-depleted transplantation in children. Unique molecular identifiers tagged the TCRbeta library. TCRdb re-called the PCR reads through MiXCR, storing one row per CDR3 protein. The repertoire holds about 190,000 distinct CDR3 sequences, with roughly 7.5% as singletons. J gave up 3 bases and V 6 bases, and 4 bases lay outside the gene matches. There are 15 residues in the CDR3. This sequence joins TRBV12-3 or TRBV12-4 and TRBJ2-1, with 11 bases matching TRBD2. Specimen: PBMCs from the stem cell graft donor, collected from the stem cell graft. This TCR was sampled from a human donor who donated a stem cell graft to a child with Wiskott-Aldrich syndrome. The CDR3 here is CASSRSGRGYNEQFF. The CDR3 nucleotides are TGTGCCAGCAGCCGTAGCGGGAGGGGCTACAATGAGCAGTTCTTC.